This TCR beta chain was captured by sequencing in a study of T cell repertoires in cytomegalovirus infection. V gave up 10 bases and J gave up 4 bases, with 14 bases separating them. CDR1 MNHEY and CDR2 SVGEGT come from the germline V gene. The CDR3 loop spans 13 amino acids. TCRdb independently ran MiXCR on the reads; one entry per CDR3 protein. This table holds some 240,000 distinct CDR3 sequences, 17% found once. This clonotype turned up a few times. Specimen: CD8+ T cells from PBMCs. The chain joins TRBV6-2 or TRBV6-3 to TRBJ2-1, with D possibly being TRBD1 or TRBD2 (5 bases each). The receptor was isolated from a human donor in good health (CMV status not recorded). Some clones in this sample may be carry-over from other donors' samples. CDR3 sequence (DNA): TGTGCCACTAGGGACGGGATTTACAATGAGCAGTTCTTC. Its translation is CATRDGIYNEQFF.